The 18 T cell receptor beta chains listed next were all sequenced from one sample in a study of T cell responses to AZD1222 COVID-19 vaccine. The table came from immunoSEQ multiplex PCR; TCRdb's copy has only in-frame clones and leaves some out. The table includes under 130,000 clones, roughly 82% detected once. The specimen comprised peripheral blood, sampled on day 0 of AZD1222 vaccination. The source of these receptors is an adult in good health.

This clone is medium-sized (0.01 to 0.1%) by share. The chain is built from TRBV10-3 and TRBJ2-1, with D perhaps matching TRBD1 (5 bases). CDR3 length equals 14 residues. The germline CDR1 and CDR2 sequences are ENHRY and SYGVKD. Trimming took 6 bases from V and 8 from J, leaving 17 bases between them. The CDR3 DNA follows: TGTGCCATCAGACGGGCCACAGGTGCTTATGAGCAGTTCTTC. This encodes CAIRRATGAYEQFF.

The CDR3 coding sequence is TGCGCCAGCAGCCAATCGACAGTCAGCACTGAAGCTTTCTTT. Amino acids: CASSQSTVSTEAFF. V usage is TRBV4-3 and J usage is TRBJ1-1; D may be TRBD1 (5 bases). CDR1 and CDR2 (germline): LGHNA, YSLEER. There are 14 residues in the CDR3. V was shortened by 2 bases and J by 4 bases, with 11 bases between the two germline ends.

V usage is TRBV18 and J usage is TRBJ1-1, with D unclear. The CDR3 length is 18 residues. Between the trimmed V and J ends, which lost 4 bases and 1 base, there was a span of 22 bases. Germline V CDR1 and CDR2: KGHSH, LQKENI. The CDR3 region has the DNA TGTGCCAGCTCACGCAACCCCGTGAGGGTCGGTTGGAACACTGAAGCTTTCTTT. It translates to CASSRNPVRVGWNTEAFF.

The count of this clone is one. The identical CDR3 is also encoded by other nucleotide sequences in the sample. J is TRBJ1-5 and V is TRBV19; 9 bases align to TRBD1. Trimming at V came to 6 bases and at J to 4 bases, leaving 1 base not matched to a gene. The length of the CDR3 is 13 residues. CDR1 LNHDA and CDR2 SQIVND come from the germline V gene (reference sequence). CDR3 amino acids: CASSDRGNQPQHF. The CDR3 DNA reads as TGTGCCAGTAGCGACAGGGGGAATCAGCCCCAGCATTTT.

V is TRBV10-1 and J is TRBJ1-2, with 9 bases fitting TRBD1. Per germline, CDR1 WNHNN and CDR2 SYGVQD (reference sequence). This CDR3 region has 13 residues. V shed 8 bases and J 2 bases; nucleotides not matched to a gene: 3. Here the CDR3 reads CASPGQGNYGYTF. The CDR3 DNA is TGCGCCAGCCCGGGACAGGGAAACTATGGCTACACCTTC.

The chain carries TRBV19 and TRBJ2-2; D tentatively fits TRBD1 or TRBD2 (6 bases each). The germline gives CDR1 LNHDA, CDR2 SQIVND (reference sequence). The length of the CDR3 is 15 residues. V was pared by 3 bases and J by 5 bases, with 13 bases between. CDR3 region: CASSISGAGTGELFF. The CDR3 DNA reads as TGTGCCAGTAGTATCTCAGGGGCGGGGACCGGGGAGCTGTTTTTT.

This clone was counted a single time. CDR3 nucleotides: TGTGCCAGCCGGGACAGGGCGGTGAACACTGAAGCTTTCTTT. It is translated as CASRDRAVNTEAFF. The chain uses TRBV2 and TRBJ1-1, with 9 bases that match TRBD1. The CDR3 contains 14 residues. The junction had 4 bases not matched to a gene; V was cut back by 8 bases and J by 0 bases. Germline V gene lookup returns CDR1 SNHLY and CDR2 FYNNEI.

The chain is built from TRBV7-2 and TRBJ1-2; 7 bases match TRBD1. The CDR3 sequence is 15 residues long. Germline CDR1 is SGHTA and CDR2 is FQGNSA. The ends lost 1 base at V and 6 bases at J; junction bases unmatched: 8. Written as DNA, the CDR3 is TGTGCCAGCAGCTTAGTCCAGGGGGGTGGAGATGGCTACACCTTC. Amino acid sequence: CASSLVQGGGDGYTF.

The rearrangement joins TRBV5-1 to TRBJ1-2; 12 bases are shared with TRBD1. This CDR3 is 13 amino acids long. Unmatched junction bases numbered 2, after V lost 3 bases and J lost 8 bases. Germline V lookup: CDR1 SGHRS, CDR2 YFSETQ. CDR3 region: CASSWDRGQGYTF. For the CDR3, the DNA is TGCGCCAGCAGCTGGGACAGGGGGCAAGGCTACACCTTC.

This clone has ten or more counts. This chain links TRBV4-2 with TRBJ1-2; no clear D gene. The CDR3 runs to 13 residues. V lost 3 bases, J lost 5 bases, and 10 bases lay in between. Germline CDR1 reads LGHNA; CDR2 reads YNFKEQ. The CDR3 reads CASSQDLSYGYTF. The CDR3 DNA is TGTGCCAGCAGCCAGGATCTCAGTTATGGCTACACCTTC.

The CDR3 loop reads CSVEDPGDIQYF. The CDR3 DNA reads TGCAGCGTTGAGGACCCCGGGGACATTCAGTACTTC. The J gene is TRBJ2-4, the V gene TRBV29-1; a weak D match, TRBD2 (5 bases). V was trimmed by 3 bases and J by 8 bases, leaving 11 bases between them. The CDR3 runs to 12 residues. Germline loops: CDR1 SQVTM, CDR2 ANQGSEA.

V usage is TRBV11-2 and J usage is TRBJ1-4; D is ambiguous. The length of the CDR3 is 16 residues. The germline V gene has CDR1 SGHAT and CDR2 FQNNGV. The ends were cut back, 1 base at V and 4 bases at J, with 13 bases in the middle. The CDR3 sequence: CASSLVSFGNNEKLFF. The CDR3 DNA reads as TGTGCCAGCAGCTTAGTCTCGTTTGGGAATAATGAAAAACTGTTTTTT.

The chain employs TRBV2 and TRBJ2-5; 8 positions agree with TRBD2. This CDR3 has 14 residues. The V gene's germline CDR1 is SNHLY and CDR2 FYNNEI. With V trimmed by 7 bases and J by 4 bases, 8 bases remained unmatched. In nucleotides, the CDR3 is TGTGCCAGCATTGGCTCTCGGGGGGGAGAGACCCAGTACTTC. As protein: CASIGSRGGETQYF.

This clone came up a few times. J is TRBJ1-5 and V is TRBV27; D gene uncertain. CDR1 is MNHEY and CDR2 is SMNVEV in the germline V gene (reference sequence). The CDR3 is 17 amino acids. V was trimmed by 2 bases and J by 2 bases, leaving 16 bases between them. This CDR3 is CASSLSGGSSGNQPQHF. The CDR3 coding sequence is TGTGCCAGCAGTTTAAGTGGCGGGAGTTCGGGCAATCAGCCCCAGCATTTT.

This clone has a handful of counts. This sequence joins TRBV6-5 and TRBJ2-7, with a tentative D call TRBD1 (5 bases). V lost 7 bases and J 5 bases, leaving 18 bases between the germline ends. The CDR3 runs to 14 residues. Germline loops: CDR1 MNHEY, CDR2 SVGAGI. This CDR3 reads CASNPKQALDEQYF. Here the CDR3 DNA reads TGTGCCAGCAATCCCAAACAGGCTCTGGACGAGCAGTACTTC.

The chain employs TRBV10-2 and TRBJ2-1; D ambiguous. From germline, CDR1 is WSHSY and CDR2 SAAADI. The CDR3 is 15 residues long. V was clipped by 2 bases and J by 0 bases, with 8 bases between them. CDR3 nucleotides: TGCGCCAGCAGTGAGCGGCGGCGCTCCTACAATGAGCAGTTCTTC. Amino acid sequence: CASSERRRSYNEQFF.

This clone has a handful of counts. The chain recombines TRBV4-3 with TRBJ2-3; D might be TRBD1 or TRBD2, each matching 5 bases. This CDR3 contains 17 residues. CDR1 and CDR2 from the germline V gene are LGHNA and YSLEER. Trimming removed 3 bases at V and 2 bases at J, with 18 bases between. CDR3 loop: CASSQSPRGLNTDTQYF. The CDR3 region has the DNA TGCGCCAGCAGCCAGAGTCCCCGGGGCTTAAACACAGATACGCAGTATTTT.

V and J are TRBV11-2 and TRBJ1-2, with TRBD1 matching 8 bases. Germline V gene lookup returns CDR1 SGHAT and CDR2 FQNNGV. Trimming cost V 8 bases and J 4 bases; bases outside gene matches: 3. The CDR3 is made up of 12 amino acids. CDR3 region: CASHTGGYGYTF. DNA for the CDR3: TGTGCCAGCCATACAGGGGGCTATGGCTACACCTTC.